The 26 T cell receptor beta chains below come from one sample, sequenced in a study of cytomegalovirus exposure and HLA in healthy donors. A multiplex PCR was run with 60 Vbeta primers and 13 Jbeta primers. Data came from immunoSEQ multiplex PCR; TCRdb stores just in-frame clones and leaves some out. The sample lists 150,000 to 200,000 clones, 65% to 90% occurring once. Sequenced: PBMCs. The receptors shown here come from a woman aged 50 to 60 in good health and CMV-seronegative.

The J gene is TRBJ2-2, the V gene TRBV7-9; the match to TRBD1 covers 8 bases. There are 16 residues in the CDR3. V was clipped by 1 base and J by 1 base; unmatched bases: 2. Germline CDR1 and CDR2: SEHNR and FQNEAQ (reference sequence). The CDR3 bases are TGTGCCAGCAGCTTAGTGGGGACAGGGAACACCGGGGAGCTGTTTTTT. It is translated as CASSLVGTGNTGELFF.

This sequence joins TRBV6-1 and TRBJ1-1; 9 bases match TRBD1. Losses at the gene ends were 6 bases for V and 5 bases for J; bases not matched to a gene: 10. Germline CDR1 and CDR2: MNHNS and SASEGT. The CDR3 has 15 amino acids. The CDR3 spells CASSTTGGARTEAFF. The CDR3 DNA is TGTGCCAGCAGCACCACAGGGGGCGCGAGAACTGAAGCTTTCTTT.

V usage is TRBV27 and J usage is TRBJ2-3; 14 nucleotides align to TRBD2. The CDR3 loop spans 18 amino acids. Losses at the gene ends were 5 bases for V and 3 bases for J; bases not matched to a gene: 10. The germline CDR1 and CDR2 sequences are MNHEY and SMNVEV (reference sequence). CDR3 sequence (DNA): TGTGCCAGCAGTCCTGGACTAGCGGGAGGTTCGGGTACAGATACGCAGTATTTT. As protein: CASSPGLAGGSGTDTQYF.

V usage is TRBV2 and J usage is TRBJ2-7; D possibly corresponds to TRBD2 (5 bases). CDR3 size: 12 residues. From germline, CDR1 is SNHLY and CDR2 FYNNEI. The V end lost 4 bases, the J end lost 5 bases, and 9 bases lay between the germline ends. For the CDR3, the DNA is TGTGCCAGCAGTGGGGAGACCAACGAGCAGTACTTC. The encoded protein is CASSGETNEQYF.

The chain has TRBV7-9 and TRBJ2-1; D ambiguous. The germline V and J ends were trimmed by 5 bases and 10 bases, with 9 bases remaining between them. Germline CDR1 and CDR2: SEHNR and FQNEAQ (reference sequence). The CDR3 runs to 11 residues. The CDR3 protein is CASSPIREQFF. CDR3 in DNA: TGTGCCAGCAGCCCCATCCGGGAGCAGTTCTTC. Using reference TRBV7-9 and TRBJ2-1 for the parts outside the CDR3, the full variable domain is DTGVSQNPRHKITKRGQNVTFRCDPISEHNRLYWYRQTLGQGPEFLTYFQNEAQLEKSRLLSDRFSAERPKGSFSTLEIQRTEQGDSAMYLCASSPIREQFFGPGTRLTVL.

The chain is built from TRBV7-6 and TRBJ1-5, with a weak D call TRBD1 (5 bases). The CDR3 extends over 13 amino acids. Germline CDR1 is SGHVS and CDR2 is FNYEAQ. V was pared by 2 bases and J by 4 bases, with 6 bases between. The CDR3 nucleotides are TGTGCCAGCAGCTTACAGGGTAATCAGCCCCAGCATTTT. Amino acid sequence: CASSLQGNQPQHF.

The genes are TRBV6-5 and TRBJ1-3; D perhaps matches TRBD1 (5 bases). This CDR3 spans 14 amino acids. CDR1 MNHEY and CDR2 SVGAGI come from the germline V gene. V was pared by 0 bases and J by 4 bases, with 7 bases between. DNA for the CDR3: TGTGCCAGCAGTTACTCTGACAGAGGAAACACCATATATTTT. Its protein product is CASSYSDRGNTIYF.

The chain links TRBV7-2 to TRBJ1-6; perhaps TRBD1 as D (5 bases). The CDR3 consists of 14 residues. From germline, CDR1 is SGHTA and CDR2 FQGNSA. V was pared by 5 bases and J by 7 bases, with 12 bases between. This chain's CDR3 is CASSQGRTNSPLHF. The DNA for the CDR3 is TGTGCCAGCAGCCAAGGGAGGACAAATTCACCCCTCCACTTT. The entire variable domain, with the rest obtained from reference TRBV7-2 and TRBJ1-6, is as follows: GAGVSQSPSNKVTEKGKDVELRCDPISGHTALYWYRQSLGQGLEFLIYFQGNSAPDKSGLPSDRFSAERTGGSVSTLTIQRTQQEDSAVYLCASSQGRTNSPLHFGNGTRLTVT.

This clone was observed a single time. The rearrangement links TRBV18 to TRBJ2-7; 8 bases agree with TRBD1. Per germline, CDR1 KGHSH and CDR2 LQKENI. The ends lost 5 bases at V and 9 bases at J; junction bases unmatched: 6. The CDR3 is 12 residues long. CDR3 residues: CASSGQGQGQYF. The CDR3 DNA is TGTGCCAGCTCAGGACAGGGCCAAGGGCAGTACTTC.

The chain carries TRBV6-5 and TRBJ2-1; 9 nucleotides match TRBD1. The germline V gene encodes CDR1 MNHEY and CDR2 SVGAGI. The J segment lost 5 bases and the V segment lost 7 bases, leaving 9 bases of the junction unmatched. The CDR3 has 15 residues. The CDR3 DNA is TGTGCCAGCAAATCTTGGACAGGGGACGACAATGAGCAGTTCTTC. Amino acid sequence: CASKSWTGDDNEQFF.

The chain combines TRBV9 with TRBJ1-3, with 8 bases aligning to TRBD1. The germline CDR1 and CDR2 sequences are SGDLS and YYNGEE. V lost 4 bases to trimming and J lost 2 bases; unmatched junction nucleotides: 8. CDR3 size: 16 residues. DNA for the CDR3: TGTGCCAGCAGCTTTGATGACAGGGGACCTGGAAACACCATATATTTT. Translated, it gives CASSFDDRGPGNTIYF.

The rearrangement links TRBV10-2 to TRBJ2-7; 10 bases fit TRBD1. CDR1 and CDR2 (germline): WSHSY, SAAADI. The junction had 7 bases not matched to a gene; V was cut back by 6 bases and J by 2 bases. The length of the CDR3 is 15 residues. The CDR3 reads CASSPDRGRTYEQYF. As DNA, the CDR3 is TGCGCCAGCAGCCCCGACAGGGGGCGCACCTACGAGCAGTACTTC.

The V call is TRBV2, the J call TRBJ2-4, with D perhaps TRBD2 (5 bases). Germline lookup yields CDR1 SNHLY and CDR2 FYNNEI. The CDR3 is made up of 12 amino acids. V gave up 5 bases and J gave up 8 bases, with 10 bases separating them. The CDR3 spells CASSTGFDIQYF. CDR3 in DNA: TGTGCCAGCAGTACGGGGTTTGACATTCAGTACTTC. Looking up the rest from reference TRBV2 and TRBJ2-4 gives the full variable domain: EPEVTQTPSHQVTQMGQEVILRCVPISNHLYFYWYRQILGQKVEFLVSFYNNEISEKSEIFDDQFSVERPDGSNFTLKIRSTKLEDSAMYFCASSTGFDIQYFGAGTRLSVL.

The chain combines TRBV6-5 with TRBJ2-7, with TRBD1 matching over 9 bases. Germline-derived CDR1 and CDR2 are MNHEY and SVGAGI. V lost 2 bases, J lost 6 bases, and 8 bases stayed unmatched. The CDR3 extends over 15 amino acids. The CDR3 sequence: CASSYGDRARFEQYF. The CDR3 nucleotides are TGTGCCAGCAGTTACGGGGACAGGGCGCGATTCGAGCAGTACTTC.

J is TRBJ1-6 and V is TRBV27; 9 bases agree with TRBD1. Trimming removed 6 bases from V and 12 bases from J; junction bases left unmatched: 9. Germline CDR1 is MNHEY and CDR2 is SMNVEV (reference sequence). The CDR3 runs to 14 residues. Here the CDR3 DNA reads TGTGCCAGCAGGGGGACAGGGAGATTAGAACCCCTCCACTTT. Protein sequence: CASRGTGRLEPLHF.

This chain joins TRBV5-1 and TRBJ2-1; 15 positions match TRBD2. The CDR3 sequence is 17 residues long. With 4 bases clipped from V and 2 bases from J, the junction kept 4 bases outside the gene matches. Germline CDR1 and CDR2: SGHRS and YFSETQ. The DNA of the CDR3 is TGCGCCAGCAGCCCGGGACTAGCGGGAGGTCCCTACAATGAGCAGTTCTTC. Residues: CASSPGLAGGPYNEQFF.

This rearrangement joins TRBV6-1 to TRBJ2-7; D call uncertain. Germline values: CDR1 MNHNS, CDR2 SASEGT. V shed 0 bases and J shed 5 bases, with 11 bases lying between them. CDR3 length: 14 residues. This CDR3 reads CASSEAIYRDEQYF. The CDR3 region has the DNA TGTGCCAGCAGTGAAGCGATATACCGGGACGAGCAGTACTTC.

The J gene is TRBJ2-7, the V gene TRBV7-9; 11 nucleotides align to TRBD2. V lost 2 bases and J lost 7; bases outside the gene matches: 10. The CDR3 runs to 16 residues. The germline V gene has CDR1 SEHNR and CDR2 FQNEAQ (reference sequence). The CDR3 nucleotides read TGTGCCAGCAGCTTACTGCAACTAGCGGGAGTTAGGGAGCAGTACTTC. Its translation is CASSLLQLAGVREQYF.

This sequence joins TRBV2 and TRBJ1-1; D is possibly TRBD1 (6 bases). Trimming took 2 bases from V and 1 from J, leaving 11 bases between them. Per germline, CDR1 SNHLY and CDR2 FYNNEI. There are 15 residues in the CDR3. CDR3 bases: TGTGCCAGCAGTGAAAGGAGGGGGGGGAACACTGAAGCTTTCTTT. Encoded protein: CASSERRGGNTEAFF.

V and J are TRBV6-1 and TRBJ2-1; 12 bases are shared with TRBD1. Germline lookup yields CDR1 MNHNS and CDR2 SASEGT. With 7 bases clipped from V and 7 bases from J, the junction kept 8 bases outside the gene matches. The CDR3 covers 15 residues. CDR3 protein: CASTPGTGGLNEQFF. CDR3 nucleotides: TGTGCCAGCACCCCGGGGACAGGGGGCTTGAATGAGCAGTTCTTC.

The chain combines TRBV28 with TRBJ2-1; 7 positions match TRBD2. CDR1 is MDHEN, CDR2 SYDVKM, per germline. This CDR3 comprises 15 residues. V was clipped by 4 bases and J by 5 bases; unmatched bases: 8. Written as DNA, the CDR3 is TGTGCCAGCAGTTACATCGCGGGGGTAGACAATGAGCAGTTCTTC. This translates into CASSYIAGVDNEQFF.

The gene calls are TRBV21-1 and TRBJ1-2. TRBV21-1 is a recognized pseudogene. CDR3 length: 13 amino acids. As DNA, the CDR3 is TGTGCCAGCAGCGATTGGAGGGACTATGGCTACACCTTC. This codes for CASSDWRDYGYTF.

The rearrangement joins TRBV27 to TRBJ1-4; D remains ambiguous. The V gene's germline CDR1 is MNHEY and CDR2 SMNVEV (reference sequence). V was pared by 4 bases and J by 0 bases, with 15 bases between. CDR3 size: 17 residues. The chain's CDR3 is CASSSALVAATNEKLFF. CDR3 DNA: TGTGCCAGCAGTTCTGCCCTTGTGGCCGCAACTAATGAAAAACTGTTTTTT. The entire variable domain, with the rest obtained from reference TRBV27 and TRBJ1-4, is as follows: EAQVTQNPRYLITVTGKKLTVTCSQNMNHEYMSWYRQDPGLGLRQIYYSMNVEVTDKGDVPEGYKVSRKEKRNFPLILESPSPNQTSLYFCASSSALVAATNEKLFFGSGTQLSVL.

The V call is TRBV4-1, the J call TRBJ2-5; the D gene is possibly TRBD1 (5 bases). CDR3 length: 15 amino acids. V dropped 0 bases and J dropped 5 bases, with 13 bases sitting between them. Germline-derived CDR1 and CDR2 are MGHRA and YSYEKL. In nucleotides, the CDR3 is TGCGCCAGCAGCCAAGATCCCCAGGGATTGGAGACCCAGTACTTC. Protein sequence: CASSQDPQGLETQYF.

The rearrangement links TRBV6-1 to TRBJ2-5, with D perhaps matching TRBD2 (6 bases). V gave up 8 bases and J gave up 4 bases, with 14 bases separating them. The CDR3 totals 13 residues. Germline-derived CDR1 and CDR2 are MNHNS and SASEGT. CDR3 region: CASLGGGGETQYF. For the CDR3, the DNA is TGTGCCAGCCTGGGGGGTGGTGGAGAGACCCAGTACTTC.

On this clone: Within the sample, other DNA sequences also encode this same CDR3. The V gene is TRBV19, the J gene TRBJ1-2, with a possible D match to TRBD1 (6 bases). CDR3 length: 12 residues. Germline values: CDR1 LNHDA, CDR2 SQIVND (reference sequence). Trimming cost V 4 bases and J 7 bases, with 10 bases left between them. CDR3 amino acids: CASSTRTAGYTF. In nucleotides, the CDR3 is TGTGCCAGTAGTACTCGGACAGCTGGCTACACCTTC.